The 26 T cell receptor beta chains below come from one sample, sequenced in a study of response to subunit inactivated influenza vaccine. TCRdb reprocessed the RT-PCR reads via MiXCR and lists one record per CDR3 protein. Among over 650,000 distinct CDR3 sequences listed, approximately 18% were seen once. The sample was PBMCs from blood, taken more than 4 days after vaccination. These receptors all come from a man in his forties or fifties who received an inactivated influenza vaccine.

The rearrangement uses TRBV6-1 and TRBJ1-1; D ambiguous. This CDR3 region has 13 residues. Germline V gene data show CDR1 as MNHNS and CDR2 as SASEGT. V dropped 6 bases and J dropped 1 base, with 9 bases sitting between them. As DNA, the CDR3 is TGTGCCAGCAGATCAACAAGGAACACTGAAGCTTTCTTT. This encodes CASRSTRNTEAFF.

This clonotype has more than one count but fewer than ten. V and J are TRBV29-1 and TRBJ2-2; tentative D call: TRBD1 (6 bases). Looked up from germline, CDR1 is SQVTM and CDR2 is ANQGSEA. Trimming cost V 7 bases and J 6 bases, with 9 bases left between them. CDR3 length: 11 amino acids. The CDR3 spells CSAGQSGELFF. The CDR3 DNA reads TGCAGCGCCGGACAGTCCGGGGAGCTGTTTTTT.

This rearrangement joins TRBV7-2 to TRBJ2-5, with unresolved D. This CDR3 has 14 amino acids. The germline CDR1 and CDR2 sequences are SGHTA and FQGNSA. Trimming took 5 bases from V and 2 from J, leaving 12 bases between them. CDR3 sequence reads: CASSHYFFQETQYF. The CDR3 DNA sequence: TGTGCCAGCAGCCATTACTTTTTTCAAGAGACCCAGTACTTC.

The chain links TRBV24-1 to TRBJ2-5; weak D call: TRBD1 (6 bases). The V and J ends lost 3 bases and 7 bases respectively, with 17 bases between them. In germline, CDR1 is KGHDR, CDR2 SFDVKD. The CDR3 spans 15 residues. CDR3 protein: CATSDMRDTVGTQYF. DNA for the CDR3: TGTGCCACCAGTGATATGAGGGACACCGTAGGGACCCAGTACTTC.

The genes are TRBV3-1 and TRBJ2-5; maybe TRBD2 (5 bases). The germline gives CDR1 LGHDT, CDR2 YNNKEL (reference sequence). Trimming stripped 2 bases from V and 1 base from J, with 14 bases between. This CDR3 contains 16 residues. CDR3 loop: CASSQLVGVSQETQYF. The DNA of the CDR3 is TGTGCCAGCAGCCAACTGGTCGGGGTGAGCCAAGAGACCCAGTACTTC.

The rearrangement joins TRBV28 to TRBJ2-1, with 10 bases fitting TRBD1. CDR3 size: 17 residues. V gave up 5 bases and J gave up 4 bases; unmatched junction bases: 11. Per the germline V gene, CDR1 is MDHEN and CDR2 is SYDVKM. The CDR3 region has the DNA TGTGCCAGCAGTAGCTGGGACAGGGGCCAAATATACAATGAGCAGTTCTTC. This codes for CASSSWDRGQIYNEQFF.

This rearrangement joins TRBV12-3 or TRBV12-4 to TRBJ2-5; perhaps TRBD2 as D (5 bases). V dropped 1 base and J dropped 10 bases, with 10 bases sitting between them. The CDR3 is made up of 12 amino acids. The DNA of the CDR3 is TGTGCCAGCAGTTTAGGAGGGAAGAGCCAGTACTTC. Protein sequence: CASSLGGKSQYF.

The genes are TRBV20-1 and TRBJ2-3; 11 bases match TRBD2. The germline V gene has CDR1 DFQATT and CDR2 SNEGSKA (reference sequence). The trim removed 3 bases at V and 4 bases at J, leaving 6 bases unmatched. The CDR3 has 15 amino acids. The CDR3 nucleotides read TGCAGTGCTAGGGCTAGCGGGGGGCGGGCAGATACGCAGTATTTT. The encoded protein is CSARASGGRADTQYF.

The chain joins TRBV27 to TRBJ1-6, with D perhaps matching TRBD1 (6 bases). This CDR3 region has 12 residues. Trimming removed 7 bases from V and 12 bases from J, with 13 bases in between. From germline, CDR1 is MNHEY and CDR2 SMNVEV (reference sequence). For the CDR3, the DNA is TGTGCCAGCAAGGGGGGCGGGTTACCCCTCCACTTT. Its translation: CASKGGGLPLHF.

Ten or more counts support this clonotype. The chain carries TRBV12-3 or TRBV12-4 and TRBJ2-7; D gene unclear. The CDR3 extends over 13 amino acids. The V and J ends lost 6 bases and 2 bases respectively, with 11 bases between them. This CDR3 reads CASSLTDTYEQYF. In DNA form, the CDR3 reads TGTGCCAGCAGCTTGACGGATACCTACGAGCAGTACTTC.

The chain uses TRBV12-3 or TRBV12-4 and TRBJ2-7, with a tentative D call TRBD1 (5 bases). The length of the CDR3 is 17 residues. Trimming cost V 0 bases and J 3 bases, with 18 bases left between them. CDR3 sequence reads: CASSLARADRALYEQYF. CDR3 in DNA: TGTGCCAGCAGTTTAGCGCGAGCCGACAGAGCCCTCTACGAGCAGTACTTC.

This clonotype was seen more than once but under ten times. The chain has TRBV20-1 and TRBJ2-5; D remains ambiguous. This CDR3 spans 12 amino acids. The V and J ends lost 4 bases and 5 bases respectively, with 11 bases between them. The V gene's germline CDR1 is DFQATT and CDR2 SNEGSKA (reference sequence). The CDR3 sequence: CSATRVGETQYF. The CDR3, as DNA: TGCAGTGCTACTCGGGTGGGGGAGACCCAGTACTTC.

V usage is TRBV12-3 or TRBV12-4 and J usage is TRBJ2-7; unclear D gene. This CDR3 has 13 residues. Trimming left V 2 bases short and J 5 bases short, with 10 bases between. The CDR3 coding sequence is TGTGCCAGCAGTTTACTTGGAAGCCACGAGCAGTACTTC. It encodes CASSLLGSHEQYF.

The chain employs TRBV20-1 and TRBJ1-1, with D maybe TRBD1 (5 bases). The CDR3 length is 12 residues. Looked up from germline, CDR1 is DFQATT and CDR2 is SNEGSKA (reference sequence). The ends were cut back, 1 base at V and 7 bases at J, with 10 bases in the middle. DNA for the CDR3: TGCAGTGCTAGAGGCACAGGTATTGAAGCTTTCTTT. This encodes CSARGTGIEAFF.

The chain combines TRBV4-1 with TRBJ2-7; TRBD2 is a possible D gene (5 bases). The CDR3 length is 15 residues. The germline CDR1 and CDR2 sequences are MGHRA and YSYEKL. The germline V and J ends were trimmed by 3 bases and 0 bases, with 12 bases remaining between them. The CDR3 DNA follows: TGCGCCAGCAGCCAGGGTAGTAGCGTCTCCTACGAGCAGTACTTC. It yields the protein CASSQGSSVSYEQYF.

The chain couples TRBV7-2 to TRBJ2-1; 11 positions match TRBD2. Germline V gene data show CDR1 as SGHTA and CDR2 as FQGNSA. V shed 5 bases, J shed 12 bases, and the junction held 9 bases outside the gene matches. This CDR3 contains 14 residues. The chain's CDR3 is CASSPGLAVGVQFF. For the CDR3, the DNA is TGTGCCAGCAGCCCGGGACTAGCGGTGGGGGTGCAGTTCTTC.

This clonotype was observed many times. The V call is TRBV20-1, the J call TRBJ2-5, with D uncertain. There are 13 residues in the CDR3. Trimming removed 8 bases from V and 2 bases from J, with 15 bases in between. From germline, CDR1 is DFQATT and CDR2 SNEGSKA (reference sequence). This chain's CDR3 is CSRLLQLQETQYF. Written as DNA, the CDR3 is TGCAGTCGCCTCCTACAGCTACAAGAGACCCAGTACTTC.

Only a few counts were recorded for this clonotype. V gene TRBV2 combines with J gene TRBJ2-1, with D unresolved. The CDR3 is 13 residues long. Trimming removed 4 bases at V and 6 bases at J, with 10 bases between. Germline CDR1 is SNHLY and CDR2 is FYNNEI. The CDR3 sequence: CASSVGNGNEQFF. The DNA for the CDR3 is TGTGCCAGCAGTGTTGGTAACGGCAATGAGCAGTTCTTC.

This clonotype was picked up a small number of times. The chain recombines TRBV3-1 with TRBJ1-6, with D hard to call. Germline lookup yields CDR1 LGHDT and CDR2 YNNKEL (reference sequence). V gave up 3 bases and J gave up 5 bases, with 14 bases separating them. The CDR3 is made up of 16 amino acids. The CDR3 loop reads CASSQGQRWDNSPLHF. The CDR3 DNA is TGTGCCAGCAGCCAGGGTCAGAGGTGGGATAATTCACCCCTCCACTTT.

This clonotype turned up a few times. J is TRBJ2-5 and V is TRBV27; D is ambiguous. CDR1 is MNHEY, CDR2 SMNVEV, per germline (reference sequence). Trimming stripped 0 bases from V and 5 bases from J, with 10 bases between. The CDR3 consists of 14 residues. The CDR3 DNA reads as TGTGCCAGCAGTTTATCGTTTATACACGAGACCCAGTACTTC. Translated, it gives CASSLSFIHETQYF.

The chain employs TRBV4-2 and TRBJ2-3, with TRBD1 identical over 7 bases. Germline CDR1 reads LGHNA; CDR2 reads YNFKEQ. V dropped 5 bases and J dropped 0; count of bases not matched to a gene: 8. The CDR3 runs to 16 residues. CDR3 bases: TGTGCCAGCAGCACGCGACAGGGAACTAGCACAGATACGCAGTATTTT. It translates to CASSTRQGTSTDTQYF.

The sample holds a few counts of this clonotype. The chain is built from TRBV6-5 and TRBJ1-2; D perhaps matches TRBD1 (6 bases). The V and J ends lost 2 bases and 8 bases respectively, with 9 bases between them. Germline lookup yields CDR1 MNHEY and CDR2 SVGAGI. The CDR3 runs 12 residues. CDR3 DNA: TGTGCCAGCAGTTACACAGGGCAAGGCTACACCTTC. This gives the protein CASSYTGQGYTF.

This clonotype came up many times. An end of the junction differs from the germline gene, which may be a read error. This chain links TRBV7-7 with TRBJ2-2; tentative D call: TRBD2 (5 bases). The CDR3 loop spans 13 amino acids. Looked up from germline, CDR1 is SSHAT and CDR2 is FNYEAQ (reference sequence). CDR3 amino acids: CASSFQRTGELFF. The CDR3 nucleotides are TGTGCTAGCAGCTTTCAGCGGACCGGGGAGCTGTTTTTT.

This clonotype turned up a few times. This chain connects TRBV7-2 to TRBJ2-1; 11 bases align to TRBD2. Trimming took 5 bases from V and 8 from J; bases not matched to a gene: 8. The germline V gene encodes CDR1 SGHTA and CDR2 FQGNSA. The CDR3 is 15 amino acids. DNA for the CDR3: TGTGCCAGCAGCCCTGATAGCGGGAGGGCCTATGAGCAGTTCTTC. Amino acids: CASSPDSGRAYEQFF.

This clonotype was picked up a small number of times. The chain joins TRBV24-1 to TRBJ2-7; D call uncertain. This CDR3 is built from 14 residues. V lost 2 bases, J lost 2 bases, and 9 bases lay in between. Germline V lookup: CDR1 KGHDR, CDR2 SFDVKD. The CDR3 nucleotides are TGTGCCACCAGTGATTCTAGTCCACCCTACGAGCAGTACTTC. Protein product: CATSDSSPPYEQYF.

V and J are TRBV7-6 and TRBJ2-7; the D call may be TRBD1 or TRBD2 (7 bases each). Germline V gene lookup returns CDR1 SGHVS and CDR2 FNYEAQ. The CDR3 has 14 residues. V was cut by 4 bases and J by 5 bases, with 15 bases left in between. In nucleotides, the CDR3 is TGTGCCAGCAGCTCCAGGGGGGGGCAGGACGAGCAGTACTTC. Its translation: CASSSRGGQDEQYF. Variable domain in full (rest from reference TRBV7-6 and TRBJ2-7): GAGVSQSPRYKVTKRGQDVALRCDPISGHVSLYWYRQALGQGPEFLTYFNYEAQQDKSGLPNDRFSAERPEGSISTLTIQRTEQRDSAMYRCASSSRGGQDEQYFGPGTRLTVT.